A single sample gave rise to the 21 T cell receptor beta chains below, sequenced in a study of spatial heterogeneity in lung cancer. MiXCR was run by TCRdb on the 5' RACE reads, yielding one entry per CDR3 protein. The sample yields 17,000 or so distinct CDR3 sequences, about 10% seen once. Time point in this sample: blood at routine non-recurrence follow-up after resection. The sample consisted of PBMCs, taken at follow-up. Every receptor here comes from a male donor with early-stage non-small cell lung cancer.

This clonotype has more than one count but fewer than ten. V usage is TRBV4-1 and J usage is TRBJ1-1; D is unresolved. The CDR3 runs 13 residues. Germline CDR1 is MGHRA and CDR2 is YSYEKL. The ends were cut back, 3 bases at V and 3 bases at J, with 8 bases in the middle. The CDR3 DNA is TGCGCCAGCAGCCACCCCCGAGACACTGAAGCTTTCTTT. Its translation: CASSHPRDTEAFF.

The chain employs TRBV7-8 and TRBJ2-1, with 10 bases that match TRBD2. The ends lost 4 bases at V and 6 bases at J; junction bases unmatched: 9. The CDR3 has 16 residues. The germline V gene has CDR1 SGHVS and CDR2 FQNEAQ. The CDR3 region is CASSSTLAGEGNEQFF. DNA for the CDR3: TGTGCCAGCAGCTCTACCCTAGCGGGAGAGGGCAATGAGCAGTTCTTC.

This clonotype was seen repeatedly, ten times or more. This rearrangement joins TRBV5-1 to TRBJ1-1, with 8 bases fitting TRBD1. This CDR3 is built from 14 residues. After removal of 4 bases from V and 4 bases from J, the junction contained 6 bases not matched to a gene. Germline CDR1 and CDR2: SGHRS and YFSETQ. CDR3 amino acids: CASSATGVSTEAFF. CDR3 sequence (DNA): TGCGCCAGCAGCGCGACAGGGGTGAGCACTGAAGCTTTCTTT.

This sequence joins TRBV25-1 and TRBJ2-7; TRBD1 matches 9 bases. CDR1 and CDR2 from the germline V gene are MGHDK and SYGVNS. The ends lost 4 bases at V and 4 bases at J; junction bases unmatched: 8. This CDR3 contains 15 residues. CDR3 loop: CASSAAGTGQYEQYF. In DNA, the CDR3 is TGTGCCAGCAGTGCCGCCGGGACAGGGCAATACGAGCAGTACTTC.

CDR3 amino acids: CASEGGGRAFF. CDR3 in DNA: TGTGCCAGCGAGGGGGGAGGGCGTGCTTTCTTT. The rearrangement links TRBV6-1 to TRBJ1-1; D is possibly TRBD1 (6 bases). This CDR3 is built from 11 residues. The germline V gene has CDR1 MNHNS and CDR2 SASEGT. The V end lost 8 bases, the J end lost 11 bases, and 15 bases lay between the germline ends.

The rearrangement joins TRBV6-1 to TRBJ2-7, with a weak D call TRBD2 (6 bases). The V gene's germline CDR1 is MNHNS and CDR2 SASEGT. Trimming left V 1 base short and J 0 bases short, with 13 bases between. The CDR3 extends over 16 amino acids. The CDR3: CASSEGSAGTSYEQYF. The CDR3 DNA reads as TGTGCCAGCAGTGAAGGGTCAGCGGGTACCTCCTACGAGCAGTACTTC.

The gene calls are TRBV6-2 or TRBV6-3 and TRBJ2-7; D unresolved. In germline, CDR1 is MNHEY, CDR2 SVGEGT. The CDR3 is 15 amino acids. The V end lost 0 bases, the J end lost 3 bases, and 12 bases lay between the germline ends. CDR3 sequence (DNA): TGTGCCAGCAGTTACTCTAGTGGCAGTTACTACGAGCAGTACTTC. It is translated as CASSYSSGSYYEQYF.

This clonotype was recorded at least ten times. Here the CDR3 reads CASSGDAKGTEAFF. The CDR3 nucleotides are TGTGCCAGCAGCGGCGATGCAAAGGGTACTGAAGCTTTCTTT. The rearrangement joins TRBV9 to TRBJ1-1; D is unresolved. V dropped 3 bases and J dropped 5 bases, with 14 bases sitting between them. CDR3 length: 14 residues. The germline V gene encodes CDR1 SGDLS and CDR2 YYNGEE.

This clonotype was seen many times. This chain links TRBV10-3 with TRBJ1-5; D not resolved. With 0 bases removed from V and 2 bases from J, the gap between germline ends came to 8 bases. The CDR3 loop spans 15 amino acids. In germline, CDR1 is ENHRY, CDR2 SYGVKD. Written as DNA, the CDR3 is TGTGCCATCAGTGAGTCAATTGGTGGCAATCAGCCCCAGCATTTT. Its translation: CAISESIGGNQPQHF.

This chain connects TRBV20-1 to TRBJ1-4; the D gene is possibly TRBD1 (6 bases). Trimming stripped 0 bases from V and 3 bases from J, with 8 bases between. This CDR3 region has 14 residues. Germline CDR1 DFQATT, CDR2 SNEGSKA (reference sequence). The CDR3 reads CSAREGAANEKLFF. The CDR3 DNA reads TGCAGTGCTAGAGAGGGGGCAGCTAATGAAAAACTGTTTTTT.

The J gene is TRBJ2-2, the V gene TRBV29-1, with 12 bases lining up with TRBD2. Germline CDR1 reads SQVTM; CDR2 reads ANQGSEA. Trimming cost V 6 bases and J 5 bases; bases outside gene matches: 4. The CDR3 loop spans 14 amino acids. The CDR3: CSVPTSGRTGELFF. The CDR3 DNA sequence: TGCAGCGTGCCGACTAGCGGGAGAACCGGGGAGCTGTTTTTT.

This clonotype has at least ten counts. The chain uses TRBV19 and TRBJ1-2; TRBD1 is a possible D gene (5 bases). CDR3 length: 15 residues. In germline, CDR1 is LNHDA, CDR2 SQIVND (reference sequence). Trimming left V 3 bases short and J 5 bases short, with 16 bases between. The CDR3 DNA is TGTGCCAGTAGTATTGGCTCTGGAACAGGTTATGGCTACACCTTC. This gives the protein CASSIGSGTGYGYTF.

The chain joins TRBV6-6 to TRBJ2-7, with 10 positions matching TRBD1. The V segment lost 6 bases and the J segment 5 bases; nucleotides outside the gene matches: 7. The CDR3 contains 14 residues. From germline, CDR1 is MNHNY and CDR2 SVGAGI (reference sequence). CDR3 loop: CASSGQGGENEQYF. The CDR3 bases are TGTGCCAGCAGCGGACAGGGGGGGGAAAACGAGCAGTACTTC.

The rearrangement uses TRBV14 and TRBJ1-1; 7 bases are shared with TRBD1. CDR3 length: 14 residues. The germline V gene encodes CDR1 SGHDN and CDR2 FVKESK. The trim removed 3 bases at V and 5 bases at J, leaving 6 bases unmatched. CDR3 protein: CASSHTGEGTEAFF. The CDR3 DNA follows: TGTGCCAGCAGCCATACAGGGGAGGGAACTGAAGCTTTCTTT.

This clonotype is termed medium-sized. This chain connects TRBV11-2 to TRBJ2-1; D might be TRBD1 (7 bases). This CDR3 comprises 16 residues. Between the trimmed V and J ends, which lost 2 bases and 5 bases, there was a span of 16 bases. From germline, CDR1 is SGHAT and CDR2 FQNNGV. DNA of the CDR3: TGTGCCAGCAGCTTATTAGGAGGGACAGTTAACAATGAGCAGTTCTTC. It is translated as CASSLLGGTVNNEQFF.

This clonotype has more than one count but fewer than ten. This chain connects TRBV4-1 to TRBJ2-7; TRBD2 matches at 12 bases. The CDR3 is made up of 15 amino acids. The V and J ends lost 4 bases and 2 bases, in that order; junction bases with no gene match: 3. The germline V gene has CDR1 MGHRA and CDR2 YSYEKL. This CDR3 reads CASSRTSGDTYEQYF. The CDR3 DNA sequence: TGCGCCAGCAGCCGGACTAGCGGGGATACCTACGAGCAGTACTTC.

The chain joins TRBV4-1 to TRBJ2-1, with TRBD1 matching over 10 bases. This CDR3 contains 17 residues. With V trimmed by 4 bases and J by 10 bases, 16 bases remained unmatched. Per germline, CDR1 MGHRA and CDR2 YSYEKL. For the CDR3, the DNA is TGCGCCAGCAGCCTAAGGACAGGGGGGGCCCTAGATCAGGAGCAGTTCTTC. As protein: CASSLRTGGALDQEQFF.

The chain recombines TRBV28 with TRBJ1-6, with D perhaps TRBD1 (6 bases). Deletions cut 7 bases from V and 0 bases from J, with 10 bases between. CDR3 length: 15 amino acids. Germline V gene sequence: CDR1 MDHEN, CDR2 SYDVKM. As DNA, the CDR3 is TGTGCCAGCATGGGGGCGGGCTCCTATAATTCACCCCTCCACTTT. Amino acid sequence: CASMGAGSYNSPLHF.

This clonotype appeared many times. The rearrangement links TRBV20-1 to TRBJ1-1; 9 bases match TRBD1. Germline CDR1 and CDR2: DFQATT and SNEGSKA (reference sequence). V trimming: 6 bases; J trimming: 0 bases; junction bases outside the gene matches: 8. The CDR3 consists of 15 residues. In DNA form, the CDR3 reads TGCAGTGCCCTCGACAGGGGGTGGATGAACACTGAAGCTTTCTTT. It translates to CSALDRGWMNTEAFF.

This clonotype was found many times. The V and J genes are TRBV7-9 and TRBJ1-1, with D perhaps TRBD1 (5 bases). The germline V gene has CDR1 SEHNR and CDR2 FQNEAQ (reference sequence). The CDR3 has 13 amino acids. Trimming stripped 6 bases from V and 3 bases from J, with 11 bases between. The CDR3: CASRGGADTEAFF. The CDR3 DNA reads TGTGCCAGCAGGGGGGGTGCGGACACTGAAGCTTTCTTT. The complete variable domain, with remaining parts taken from reference TRBV7-9 and TRBJ1-1, reads DTGVSQNPRHKITKRGQNVTFRCDPISEHNRLYWYRQTLGQGPEFLTYFQNEAQLEKSRLLSDRFSAERPKGSFSTLEIQRTEQGDSAMYLCASRGGADTEAFFGQGTRLTVV.

The sample holds a few counts of this clonotype. The chain employs TRBV20-1 and TRBJ2-5; 16 bases agree with TRBD2. Germline V gives CDR1 DFQATT, CDR2 SNEGSKA (reference sequence). The CDR3 totals 16 residues. Unmatched junction bases numbered 8, after V lost 6 bases and J lost 4 bases. The CDR3 bases are TGCAGTGCAAAGGGACTAGCGGGGGGGCTAGGAGAGACCCAGTACTTC. It specifies CSAKGLAGGLGETQYF.